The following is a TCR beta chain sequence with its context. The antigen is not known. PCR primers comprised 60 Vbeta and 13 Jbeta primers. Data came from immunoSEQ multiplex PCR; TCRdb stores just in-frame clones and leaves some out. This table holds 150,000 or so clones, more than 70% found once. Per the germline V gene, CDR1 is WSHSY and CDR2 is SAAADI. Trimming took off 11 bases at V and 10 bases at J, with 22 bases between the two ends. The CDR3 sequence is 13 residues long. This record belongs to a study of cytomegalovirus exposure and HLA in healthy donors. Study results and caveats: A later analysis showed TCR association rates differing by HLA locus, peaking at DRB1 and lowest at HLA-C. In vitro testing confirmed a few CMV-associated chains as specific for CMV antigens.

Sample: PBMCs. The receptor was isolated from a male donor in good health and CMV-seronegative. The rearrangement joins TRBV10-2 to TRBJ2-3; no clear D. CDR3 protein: CAASIEERSAQYF. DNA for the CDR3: TGCGCCGCCAGCATAGAGGAGAGATCGGCGCAGTATTTT.